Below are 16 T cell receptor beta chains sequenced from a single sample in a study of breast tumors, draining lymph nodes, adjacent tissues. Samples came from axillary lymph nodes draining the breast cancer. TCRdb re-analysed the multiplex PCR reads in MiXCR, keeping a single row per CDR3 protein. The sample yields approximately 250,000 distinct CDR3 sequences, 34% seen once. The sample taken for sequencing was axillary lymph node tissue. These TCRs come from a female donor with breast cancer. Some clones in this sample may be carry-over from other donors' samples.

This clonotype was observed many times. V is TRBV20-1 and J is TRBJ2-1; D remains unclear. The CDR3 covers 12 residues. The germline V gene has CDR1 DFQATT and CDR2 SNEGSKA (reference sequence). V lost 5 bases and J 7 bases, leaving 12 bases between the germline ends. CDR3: CSAGRSENEQFF. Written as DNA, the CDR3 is TGCAGTGCTGGCCGGTCCGAGAATGAGCAGTTCTTC.

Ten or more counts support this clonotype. CDR3 nucleotides: TGCAGTGCTAGAGATTGGACAGGGGGCACTTCCTATAATTCACCCCTCCACTTT. It codes for CSARDWTGGTSYNSPLHF. The V gene is TRBV20-1, the J gene TRBJ1-6; 11 nucleotides match TRBD1. This CDR3 has 18 amino acids. The V and J ends lost 0 bases and 1 base, in that order; junction bases with no gene match: 5. Germline V gene lookup returns CDR1 DFQATT and CDR2 SNEGSKA (reference sequence).

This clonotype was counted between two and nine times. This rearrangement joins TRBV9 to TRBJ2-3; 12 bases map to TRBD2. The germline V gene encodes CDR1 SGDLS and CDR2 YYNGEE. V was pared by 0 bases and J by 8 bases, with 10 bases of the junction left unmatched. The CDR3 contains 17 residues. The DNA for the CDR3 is TGTGCCAGCAGCGTAGCTCTAGCGGGGGGGCGTGAAGCTACGCAGTATTTT. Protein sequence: CASSVALAGGREATQYF. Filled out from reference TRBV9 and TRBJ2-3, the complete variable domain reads DSGVTQTPKHLITATGQRVTLRCSPRSGDLSVYWYQQSLDQGLQFLIQYYNGEERAKGNILERFSAQQFPDLHSELNLSSLELGDSALYFCASSVALAGGREATQYFGPGTRLTVL.

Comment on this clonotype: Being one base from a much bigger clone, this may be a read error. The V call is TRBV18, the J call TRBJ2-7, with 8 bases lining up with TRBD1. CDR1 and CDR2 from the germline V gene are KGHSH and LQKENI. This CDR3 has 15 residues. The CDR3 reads CASSEGQAHSYEQCF. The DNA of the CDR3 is TGTGCCAGCTCCGAGGGACAGGCCCACTCCTACGAGCAGTGCTTC.

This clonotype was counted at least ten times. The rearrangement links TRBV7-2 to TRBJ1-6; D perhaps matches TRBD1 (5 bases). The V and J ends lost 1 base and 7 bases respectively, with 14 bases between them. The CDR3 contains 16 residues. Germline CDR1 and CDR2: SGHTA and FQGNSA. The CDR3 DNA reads TGTGCCAGCAGCTTAGGGGTTGGGGGGTCGAATTCACCCCTCCACTTT. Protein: CASSLGVGGSNSPLHF.

The CDR3 loop is CASTSRGGTEAFF. For the CDR3, the DNA is TGCGCCAGCACCTCCCGGGGTGGCACTGAAGCTTTCTTT. The gene calls are TRBV4-1 and TRBJ1-1; no clear D. Per the germline V gene, CDR1 is MGHRA and CDR2 is YSYEKL. CDR3 length equals 13 residues. Trimming pared 7 bases from V and 4 bases from J, leaving 13 bases between.

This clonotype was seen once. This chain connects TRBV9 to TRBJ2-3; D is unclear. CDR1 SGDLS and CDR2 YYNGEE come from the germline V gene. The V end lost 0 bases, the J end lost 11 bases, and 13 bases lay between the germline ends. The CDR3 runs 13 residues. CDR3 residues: CASSVAYDNEQYF. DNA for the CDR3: TGTGCCAGCAGCGTAGCGTATGACAATGAGCAGTATTTT.

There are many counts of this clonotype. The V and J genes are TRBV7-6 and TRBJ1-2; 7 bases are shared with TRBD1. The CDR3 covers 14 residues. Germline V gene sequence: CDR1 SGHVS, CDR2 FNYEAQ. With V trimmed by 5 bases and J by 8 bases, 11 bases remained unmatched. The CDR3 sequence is CASSPQGGTGGYTF. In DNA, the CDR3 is TGTGCCAGCAGCCCACAAGGGGGCACGGGAGGCTACACCTTC.

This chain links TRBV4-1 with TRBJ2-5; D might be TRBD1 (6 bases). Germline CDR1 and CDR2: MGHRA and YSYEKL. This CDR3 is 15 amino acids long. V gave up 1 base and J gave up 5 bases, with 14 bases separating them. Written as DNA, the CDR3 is TGCGCCAGCAGCCAAGTCCCCAGGGGTTTGGAGACCCAGTACTTC. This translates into CASSQVPRGLETQYF.

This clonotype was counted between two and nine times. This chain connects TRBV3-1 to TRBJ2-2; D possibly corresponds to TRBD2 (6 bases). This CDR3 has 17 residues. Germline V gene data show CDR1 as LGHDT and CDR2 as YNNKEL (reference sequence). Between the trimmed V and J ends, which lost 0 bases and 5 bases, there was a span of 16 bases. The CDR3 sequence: CASSQDRGTFGTGELFF. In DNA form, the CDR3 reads TGTGCCAGCAGCCAAGATCGGGGGACCTTCGGTACCGGGGAGCTGTTTTTT.

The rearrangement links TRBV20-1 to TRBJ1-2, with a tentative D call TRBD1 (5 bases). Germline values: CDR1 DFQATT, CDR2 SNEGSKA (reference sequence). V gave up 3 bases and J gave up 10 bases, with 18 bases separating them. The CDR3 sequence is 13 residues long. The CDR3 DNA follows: TGCAGTGCTAGGGGTCAGGGTCGTGCCCTCTACACCTTC. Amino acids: CSARGQGRALYTF.

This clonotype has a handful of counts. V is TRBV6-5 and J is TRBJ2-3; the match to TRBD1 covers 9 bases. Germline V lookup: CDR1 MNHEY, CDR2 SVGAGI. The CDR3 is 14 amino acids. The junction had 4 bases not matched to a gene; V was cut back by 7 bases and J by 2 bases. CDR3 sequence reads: CASNRDRDTDTQYF. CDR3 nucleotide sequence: TGTGCCAGCAACCGGGACAGGGACACAGATACGCAGTATTTT.

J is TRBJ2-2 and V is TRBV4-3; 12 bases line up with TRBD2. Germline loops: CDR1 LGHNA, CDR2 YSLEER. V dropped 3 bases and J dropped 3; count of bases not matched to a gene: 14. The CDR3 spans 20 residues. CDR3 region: CASSQDANPSGGADTGELFF. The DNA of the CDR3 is TGCGCCAGCAGCCAGGACGCGAACCCTAGCGGGGGGGCCGACACCGGGGAGCTGTTTTTT.

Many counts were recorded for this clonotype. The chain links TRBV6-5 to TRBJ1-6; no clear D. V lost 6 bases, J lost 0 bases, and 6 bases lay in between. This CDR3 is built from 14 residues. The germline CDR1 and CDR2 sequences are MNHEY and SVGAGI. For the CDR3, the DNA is TGTGCCAGCAGGCCCCGCTCCTATAATTCACCCCTCCACTTT. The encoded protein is CASRPRSYNSPLHF.

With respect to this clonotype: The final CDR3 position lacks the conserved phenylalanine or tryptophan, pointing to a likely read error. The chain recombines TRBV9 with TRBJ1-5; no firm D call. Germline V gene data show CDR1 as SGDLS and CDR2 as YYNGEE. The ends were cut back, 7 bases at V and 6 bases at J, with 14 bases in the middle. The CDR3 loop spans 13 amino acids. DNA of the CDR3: TGTGCCAGCGGCGCGACTACACTTCAGCCCCAGCATTCT. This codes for CASGATTLQPQHS.

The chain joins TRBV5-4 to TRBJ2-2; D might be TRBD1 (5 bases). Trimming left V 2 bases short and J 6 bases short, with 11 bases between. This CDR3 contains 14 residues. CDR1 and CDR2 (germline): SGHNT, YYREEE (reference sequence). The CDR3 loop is CASSFQGVAGELFF. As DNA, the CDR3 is TGTGCCAGCAGCTTCCAGGGTGTCGCCGGGGAGCTGTTTTTT.